A single sample gave rise to the 22 T cell receptor beta chains below, sequenced in a study of cytotoxic CD8 clonotypes in ibrutinib-treated CLL. TCRdb's table, derived via immunoSEQ multiplex PCR, lists solely in-frame clones and lacks some. The profile shows tens of thousands of clones, around 60% of them singletons. The sample was PBMCs, taken after 24 months of ibrutinib treatment. The source of these receptors is a human donor with chronic lymphocytic leukemia.

The genes are TRBV11-2 and TRBJ2-1; TRBD1 agrees at 8 bases. Germline-derived CDR1 and CDR2 are SGHAT and FQNNGV. The trim removed 5 bases at V and 3 bases at J, leaving 3 bases unmatched. The CDR3 is made up of 14 amino acids. CDR3: CASSRTGSYNEQFF. The CDR3, as DNA: TGTGCCAGCAGCCGGACAGGGAGCTACAATGAGCAGTTCTTC.

V usage is TRBV7-7 and J usage is TRBJ2-5; 9 nucleotides align to TRBD2. Germline V CDR1 and CDR2: SSHAT, FNYEAQ (reference sequence). There are 16 residues in the CDR3. Trimming removed 2 bases from V and 7 bases from J; junction bases left unmatched: 11. The DNA of the CDR3 is TGTGCCAGCAGCTTAACAACTGCGGGAGGGCCAGGGACCCAGTACTTC. Residues: CASSLTTAGGPGTQYF. Full variable domain (missing parts from reference TRBV7-7 and TRBJ2-5): GAGVSQSPRYKVTKRGQDVTLRCDPISSHATLYWYQQALGQGPEFLTYFNYEAQPDKSGLPSDRFSAERPEGSISTLTIQRTEQRDSAMYRCASSLTTAGGPGTQYFGPGTRLLVL.

The chain recombines TRBV13 with TRBJ2-5, with TRBD2 matching over 10 bases. Germline V gene data show CDR1 as PRHDT and CDR2 as FYEKMQ (reference sequence). This CDR3 has 16 residues. The V and J ends lost 5 bases and 0 bases, in that order; junction bases with no gene match: 6. CDR3 DNA sequence: TGTGCCAGCAGCCCAGGGACTAGCGCTTACCAAGAGACCCAGTACTTC. It translates to CASSPGTSAYQETQYF. The whole variable domain, remainder taken from reference TRBV13 and TRBJ2-5, is AAGVIQSPRHLIKEKRETATLKCYPIPRHDTVYWYQQGPGQDPQFLISFYEKMQSDKGSIPDRFSAQQFSDYHSELNMSSLELGDSALYFCASSPGTSAYQETQYFGPGTRLLVL.

The chain combines TRBV5-1 with TRBJ2-2; TRBD2 aligns across 7 bases. Unmatched junction bases numbered 7, after V lost 3 bases and J lost 2 bases. Germline-derived CDR1 and CDR2 are SGHRS and YFSETQ. The CDR3 runs to 16 residues. DNA of the CDR3: TGCGCCAGCAGCTGGATGACTAGCCCTAACACCGGGGAGCTGTTTTTT. Amino acids: CASSWMTSPNTGELFF. The full variable domain, rest sourced from reference TRBV5-1 and TRBJ2-2, is KAGVTQTPRYLIKTRGQQVTLSCSPISGHRSVSWYQQTPGQGLQFLFEYFSETQRNKGNFPGRFSGRQFSNSRSEMNVSTLELGDSALYLCASSWMTSPNTGELFFGEGSRLTVL.

V usage is TRBV27 and J usage is TRBJ2-3; no definite D call. The CDR3 extends over 11 amino acids. V dropped 5 bases and J dropped 8 bases, with 8 bases sitting between them. Germline assignment: CDR1 MNHEY and CDR2 SMNVEV (reference sequence). The DNA for the CDR3 is TGTGCCAGCAGTCTAATGGGTACGCAGTATTTT. Protein product: CASSLMGTQYF.

This chain links TRBV5-1 with TRBJ2-3, with TRBD1 identical over 7 bases. V dropped 2 bases and J dropped 3; count of bases not matched to a gene: 9. This CDR3 is built from 16 residues. Germline CDR1 and CDR2: SGHRS and YFSETQ. CDR3 loop: CASSFDGSGGTDTQYF. The CDR3 nucleotides are TGCGCCAGCAGCTTTGATGGGTCAGGGGGTACAGATACGCAGTATTTT.

This clone was seen a handful of times. This rearrangement joins TRBV11-3 to TRBJ2-7; the D is unclear. The CDR3 has 14 residues. With 2 bases removed from V and 5 bases from J, the gap between germline ends came to 13 bases. Germline V gene data show CDR1 as SGHNT and CDR2 as YENEEA. CDR3 residues: CASSLSTGAHEQYF. For the CDR3, the DNA is TGTGCCAGCAGCTTAAGCACTGGAGCCCACGAGCAGTACTTC.

This clone has more than one count but fewer than ten. The chain links TRBV10-3 to TRBJ1-6; D not resolved. The germline gives CDR1 ENHRY, CDR2 SYGVKD. The CDR3 has 17 amino acids. V lost 0 bases and J lost 7, with 16 bases in between. The CDR3 sequence is CAISESVTPMANSPLHF. The DNA for the CDR3 is TGTGCCATCAGTGAGTCGGTCACCCCGATGGCGAATTCACCCCTCCACTTT.

The genes are TRBV9 and TRBJ1-2, with TRBD1 identical over 10 bases. CDR1 SGDLS and CDR2 YYNGEE come from the germline V gene. CDR3 length: 17 residues. The trim removed 4 bases at V and 0 bases at J, leaving 9 bases unmatched. The CDR3 coding sequence is TGTGCCAGCAGCACATTCGTCGGGACAGGGGCTAACTATGGCTACACCTTC. Its translation: CASSTFVGTGANYGYTF.

The chain uses TRBV18 and TRBJ1-2; 8 bases are a match to TRBD1. Germline V gene data show CDR1 as KGHSH and CDR2 as LQKENI. This CDR3 region has 15 residues. V lost 3 bases, J lost 7 bases, and 10 bases stayed unmatched. The CDR3: CASSPGLQGVGGYTF. DNA of the CDR3: TGTGCCAGCTCACCGGGACTACAGGGGGTCGGTGGCTACACCTTC. The full variable domain, rest sourced from reference TRBV18 and TRBJ1-2, is NAGVMQNPRHLVRRRGQEARLRCSPMKGHSHVYWYRQLPEEGLKFMVYLQKENIIDESGMPKERFSAEFPKEGPSILRIQQVVRGDSAAYFCASSPGLQGVGGYTFGSGTRLTVV.

The chain carries TRBV5-1 and TRBJ2-2; 10 bases match TRBD2. The trim removed 1 base at V and 6 bases at J, leaving 6 bases unmatched. The CDR3 length is 16 residues. The germline V gene has CDR1 SGHRS and CDR2 YFSETQ. DNA of the CDR3: TGCGCCAGCAGCTTGTTCCTAGCGGGGGAGGCCGGGGAGCTGTTTTTT. Its protein is CASSLFLAGEAGELFF.

This clone has a single count. The CDR3 nucleotides read TGTGCCAGTAGTCATCGATCCTCAGGGGGCGGCAATCAGCCCCAGCATTTT. Amino acid sequence: CASSHRSSGGGNQPQHF. V usage is TRBV19 and J usage is TRBJ1-5; 8 nucleotides match TRBD1. The CDR3 extends over 17 amino acids. CDR1 is LNHDA, CDR2 SQIVND, per germline (reference sequence). Germline trimming cut 5 bases from V and 2 bases from J; bases unmatched to any gene: 11.

This sequence joins TRBV2 and TRBJ1-2; 7 bases map to TRBD1. After removal of 8 bases from V and 1 base from J, the junction contained 7 bases not matched to a gene. The CDR3 has 14 amino acids. The germline V gene encodes CDR1 SNHLY and CDR2 FYNNEI. CDR3 residues: CASGTALLNYGYTF. The CDR3 DNA reads TGTGCCAGCGGGACAGCTCTCCTTAACTATGGCTACACCTTC. The variable domain in full, completed from reference TRBV2 and TRBJ1-2, reads EPEVTQTPSHQVTQMGQEVILRCVPISNHLYFYWYRQILGQKVEFLVSFYNNEISEKSEIFDDQFSVERPDGSNFTLKIRSTKLEDSAMYFCASGTALLNYGYTFGSGTRLTVV.

CDR3 nucleotides: TGTGCCAGCAGCCTCAACGGACAGGTCCCTGGGGCCAACGTCCTGACTTTC. Protein product: CASSLNGQVPGANVLTF. The chain has TRBV11-1 and TRBJ2-6; 7 bases line up with TRBD1. Germline assignment: CDR1 SGHAT and CDR2 FQDESV (reference sequence). This CDR3 contains 17 residues. Trimming took 5 bases from V and 2 from J; bases not matched to a gene: 9. The variable domain in full, completed from reference TRBV11-1 and TRBJ2-6, reads EAEVAQSPRYKITEKSQAVAFWCDPISGHATLYWYRQILGQGPELLVQFQDESVVDDSQLPKDRFSAERLKGVDSTLKIQPAELGDSAMYLCASSLNGQVPGANVLTFGAGSRLTVL.

This clone was seen at least ten times. The CDR3 nucleotides are TGTGCCAGCAGTGAATTTAAAGGGCCCGGTGGCTACACCTTC. Translating it yields CASSEFKGPGGYTF. This rearrangement joins TRBV6-1 to TRBJ1-2; D is ambiguous. Germline loops: CDR1 MNHNS, CDR2 SASEGT. The germline V and J ends were trimmed by 2 bases and 7 bases, with 14 bases remaining between them. The CDR3 is 14 residues long.

This chain uses TRBV6-1 with TRBJ1-3; no clear D gene. The CDR3 runs 14 residues. Germline CDR1 and CDR2: MNHNS and SASEGT. V lost 7 bases, J lost 2 bases, and 12 bases lay in between. CDR3 bases: TGTGCCAGCAAAACCCGAGGAACTGGAAACACCATATATTTT. Translation: CASKTRGTGNTIYF.

The chain carries TRBV6-4 and TRBJ2-5, with 7 positions matching TRBD1. Germline V gene data show CDR1 as MRHNA and CDR2 as SNTAGT. The CDR3 totals 15 residues. V lost 5 bases, J lost 2 bases, and 8 bases stayed unmatched. CDR3 loop: CASSYSYRGQETQYF. Written as DNA, the CDR3 is TGTGCCAGCAGTTATTCTTACAGGGGTCAAGAGACCCAGTACTTC.

This chain connects TRBV27 to TRBJ2-7, with 8 nucleotides matching TRBD1. Germline V gene lookup returns CDR1 MNHEY and CDR2 SMNVEV (reference sequence). Unmatched junction bases numbered 4, after V lost 3 bases and J lost 3 bases. The CDR3 loop spans 14 amino acids. CDR3 in DNA: TGTGCCAGCAGTTTCCAGGGACAGGTCTACGAGCAGTACTTC. Its protein product is CASSFQGQVYEQYF.

This clone turned up a few times. V and J are TRBV28 and TRBJ1-2; tentatively, D is TRBD1 (6 bases). Germline assignment: CDR1 MDHEN and CDR2 SYDVKM. Trimming took off 7 bases at V and 4 bases at J, with 10 bases between the two ends. This CDR3 has 12 residues. The DNA of the CDR3 is TGTGCCAGCACACGGACAGTCTATGGCTACACCTTC. Translation: CASTRTVYGYTF.

CDR3 coding DNA: TGCGCCAGCAGCTCGCGGGCTGCCGGAGAGACCCAGTACTTC. This sequence encodes CASSSRAAGETQYF. The chain combines TRBV4-1 with TRBJ2-5; D perhaps matches TRBD2 (5 bases). From germline, CDR1 is MGHRA and CDR2 YSYEKL. Trimming left V 5 bases short and J 4 bases short, with 14 bases between. The CDR3 has 14 amino acids.

This clone appeared a few times. The chain has TRBV19 and TRBJ1-1; D gene uncertain. Trimming took off 3 bases at V and 0 bases at J, with 11 bases between the two ends. This CDR3 comprises 15 residues. Germline loops: CDR1 LNHDA, CDR2 SQIVND (reference sequence). In DNA form, the CDR3 reads TGTGCCAGTAGTATTGTAGGGTCAATGAACACTGAAGCTTTCTTT. Translation: CASSIVGSMNTEAFF. Together with reference TRBV19 and TRBJ1-1, the CDR3 gives the full variable domain: DGGITQSPKYLFRKEGQNVTLSCEQNLNHDAMYWYRQDPGQGLRLIYYSQIVNDFQKGDIAEGYSVSREKKESFPLTVTSAQKNPTAFYLCASSIVGSMNTEAFFGQGTRLTVV.

This chain connects TRBV5-1 to TRBJ2-2; D is possibly TRBD2 (5 bases). V gave up 4 bases and J gave up 6 bases, with 10 bases separating them. Looked up from germline, CDR1 is SGHRS and CDR2 is YFSETQ. The CDR3 totals 13 residues. The CDR3 nucleotides are TGCGCCAGCAGCGCCCTAGCTCCCGGGGAGCTGTTTTTT. Translated: CASSALAPGELFF.